This T cell receptor beta chain was identified during a study of T cell repertoires in ileal Crohn's disease. Whole-study context: Patients had a median approximately 7.2-year disease duration, and about 36% were active smokers.

Eligibility required adulthood, ileal or ileocolonic Crohn's disease and indicated ileocolonic resection. To note about this clone: As yet, its antigen is unknown.

Clones were sequenced by immunoSEQ multiplex PCR, and TCRdb holds only the in-frame ones, with some missing. The sample yields about 11,000 clones, roughly 82% seen once. General observations from the study: Active smokers at surgery had more clonal expansions than non-smokers.

The CDR3 runs 13 residues. Germline V gene sequence: CDR1 SGHRS, CDR2 YFSETQ. V dropped 5 bases and J dropped 0 bases, with 7 bases sitting between them. This TCR derives from an adult with Crohn's disease. The chain uses TRBV5-1 and TRBJ2-3; TRBD2 might be the D (5 bases). Sequenced input: ileal tissue. The CDR3 nucleotides read TGCGCCAGCAGAGCGGATAGCACAGATACGCAGTATTTT. Translation gives CASRADSTDTQYF.